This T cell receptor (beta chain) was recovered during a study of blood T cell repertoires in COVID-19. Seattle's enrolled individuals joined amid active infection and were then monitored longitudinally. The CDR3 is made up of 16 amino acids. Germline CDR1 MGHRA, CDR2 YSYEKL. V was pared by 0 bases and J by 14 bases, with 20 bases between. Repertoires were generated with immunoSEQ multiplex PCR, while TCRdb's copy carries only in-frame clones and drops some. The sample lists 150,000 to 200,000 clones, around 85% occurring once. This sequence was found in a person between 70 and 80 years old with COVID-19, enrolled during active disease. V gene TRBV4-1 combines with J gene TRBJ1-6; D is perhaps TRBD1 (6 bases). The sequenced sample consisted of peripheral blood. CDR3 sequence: CASSQDRGAVSSSLHF. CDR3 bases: TGCGCCAGCAGCCAAGATCGGGGGGCAGTATCTTCGTCCCTCCACTTT.